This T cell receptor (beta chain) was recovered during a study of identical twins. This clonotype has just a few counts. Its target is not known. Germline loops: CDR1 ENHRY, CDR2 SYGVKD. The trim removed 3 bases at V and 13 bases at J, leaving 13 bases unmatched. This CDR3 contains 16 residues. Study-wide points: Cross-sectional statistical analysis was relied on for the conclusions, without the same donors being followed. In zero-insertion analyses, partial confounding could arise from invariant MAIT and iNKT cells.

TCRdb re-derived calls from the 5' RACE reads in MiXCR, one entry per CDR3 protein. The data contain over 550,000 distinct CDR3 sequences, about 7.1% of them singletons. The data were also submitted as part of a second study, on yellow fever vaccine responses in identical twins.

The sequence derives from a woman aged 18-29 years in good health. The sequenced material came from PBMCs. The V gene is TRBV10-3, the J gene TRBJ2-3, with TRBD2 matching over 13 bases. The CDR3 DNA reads TGTGCCATCAGTGAAGGACTAGCGGGGGTTTCAGGTGGCGAGTATTTT. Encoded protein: CAISEGLAGVSGGEYF.